What follows describes a single TCR beta chain. In the authors' workflow: By means of reference gene primer amplification, nucleated cell counts were estimated. Clones were sequenced by immunoSEQ multiplex PCR, and TCRdb holds only the in-frame ones, with some missing. That table furnishes V, J and clone size, whereas the DNA furnished D and trimming. This table holds about 79,000 clones, 70% to 90% found once. These data belong to a study of blood T cell repertoires in COVID-19. The overall study: Spain, Italy and the United States supplied samples that represented acute and convalescent COVID-19. PBMCs, B-cell-depleted T cells, or T cells provided the cDNA or gDNA that made up the material.

Germline assignment: CDR1 SGHNT and CDR2 YYREEE (reference sequence). The trim removed 3 bases at V and 5 bases at J, leaving 5 bases unmatched. The CDR3 consists of 15 residues. The receptor was isolated from a man between 50 and 59 years old with active COVID-19. Sequenced input: peripheral blood. The chain uses TRBV5-4 and TRBJ1-4; 9 bases map to TRBD1. The CDR3 region has the DNA TGTGCCAGCAGCTCAGGACAGGGGCTGAATGAAAAACTGTTTTTT. Amino acid sequence: CASSSGQGLNEKLFF. Complete variable domain (other parts from reference TRBV5-4 and TRBJ1-4): ETGVTQSPTHLIKTRGQQVTLRCSSQSGHNTVSWYQQALGQGPQFIFQYYREEENGRGNFPPRFSGLQFPNYSSELNVNALELDDSALYLCASSSGQGLNEKLFFGSGTQLSVL.